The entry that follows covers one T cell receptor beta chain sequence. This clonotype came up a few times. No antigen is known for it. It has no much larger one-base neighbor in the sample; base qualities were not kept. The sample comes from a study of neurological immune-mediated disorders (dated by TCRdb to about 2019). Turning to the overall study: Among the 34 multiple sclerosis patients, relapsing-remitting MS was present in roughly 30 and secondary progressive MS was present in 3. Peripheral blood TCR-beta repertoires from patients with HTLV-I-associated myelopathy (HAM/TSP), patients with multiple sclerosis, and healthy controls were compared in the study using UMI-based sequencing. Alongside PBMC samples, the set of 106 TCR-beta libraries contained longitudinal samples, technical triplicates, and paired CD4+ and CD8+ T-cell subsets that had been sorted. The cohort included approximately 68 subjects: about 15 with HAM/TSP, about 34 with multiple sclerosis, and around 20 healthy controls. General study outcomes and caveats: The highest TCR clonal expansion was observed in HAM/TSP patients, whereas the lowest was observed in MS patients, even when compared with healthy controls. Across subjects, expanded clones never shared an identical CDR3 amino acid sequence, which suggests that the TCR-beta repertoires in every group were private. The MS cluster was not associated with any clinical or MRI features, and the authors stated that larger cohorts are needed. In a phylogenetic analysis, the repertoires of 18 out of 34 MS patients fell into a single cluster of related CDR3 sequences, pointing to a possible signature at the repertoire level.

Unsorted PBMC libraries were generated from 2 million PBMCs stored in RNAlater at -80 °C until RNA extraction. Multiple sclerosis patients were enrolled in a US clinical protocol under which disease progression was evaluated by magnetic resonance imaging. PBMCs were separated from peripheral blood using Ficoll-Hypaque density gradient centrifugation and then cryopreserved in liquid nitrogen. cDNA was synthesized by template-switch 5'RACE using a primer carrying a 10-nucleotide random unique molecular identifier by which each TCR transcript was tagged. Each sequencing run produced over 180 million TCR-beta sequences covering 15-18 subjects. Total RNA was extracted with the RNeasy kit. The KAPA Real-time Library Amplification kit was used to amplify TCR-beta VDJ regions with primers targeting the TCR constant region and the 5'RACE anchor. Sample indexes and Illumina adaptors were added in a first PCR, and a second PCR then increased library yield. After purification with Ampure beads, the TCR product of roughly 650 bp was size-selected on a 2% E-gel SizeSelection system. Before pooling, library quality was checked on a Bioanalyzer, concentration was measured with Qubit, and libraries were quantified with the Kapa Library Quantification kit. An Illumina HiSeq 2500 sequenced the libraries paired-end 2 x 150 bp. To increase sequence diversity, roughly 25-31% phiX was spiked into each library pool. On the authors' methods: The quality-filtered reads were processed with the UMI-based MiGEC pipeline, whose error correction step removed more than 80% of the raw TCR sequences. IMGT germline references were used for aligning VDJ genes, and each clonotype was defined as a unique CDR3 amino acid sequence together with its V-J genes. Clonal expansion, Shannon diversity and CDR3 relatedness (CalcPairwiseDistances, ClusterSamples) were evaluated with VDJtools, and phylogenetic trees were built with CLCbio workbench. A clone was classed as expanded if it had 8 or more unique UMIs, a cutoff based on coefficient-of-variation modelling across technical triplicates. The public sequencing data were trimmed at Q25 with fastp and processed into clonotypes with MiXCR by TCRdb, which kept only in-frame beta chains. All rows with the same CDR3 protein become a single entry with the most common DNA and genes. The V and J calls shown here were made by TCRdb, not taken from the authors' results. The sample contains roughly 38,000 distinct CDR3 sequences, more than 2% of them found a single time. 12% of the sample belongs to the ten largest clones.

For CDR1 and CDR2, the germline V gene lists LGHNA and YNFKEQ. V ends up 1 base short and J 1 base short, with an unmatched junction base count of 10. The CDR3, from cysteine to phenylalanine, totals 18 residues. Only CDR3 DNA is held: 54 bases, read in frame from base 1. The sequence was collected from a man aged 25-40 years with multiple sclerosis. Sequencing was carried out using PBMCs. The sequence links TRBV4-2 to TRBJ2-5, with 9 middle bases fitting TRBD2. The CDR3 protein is CASSQGGAGGPGQETQYF. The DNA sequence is TGTGCCAGCAGCCAAGGCGGGGCGGGAGGGCCTGGCCAAGAGACCCAGTACTTC.